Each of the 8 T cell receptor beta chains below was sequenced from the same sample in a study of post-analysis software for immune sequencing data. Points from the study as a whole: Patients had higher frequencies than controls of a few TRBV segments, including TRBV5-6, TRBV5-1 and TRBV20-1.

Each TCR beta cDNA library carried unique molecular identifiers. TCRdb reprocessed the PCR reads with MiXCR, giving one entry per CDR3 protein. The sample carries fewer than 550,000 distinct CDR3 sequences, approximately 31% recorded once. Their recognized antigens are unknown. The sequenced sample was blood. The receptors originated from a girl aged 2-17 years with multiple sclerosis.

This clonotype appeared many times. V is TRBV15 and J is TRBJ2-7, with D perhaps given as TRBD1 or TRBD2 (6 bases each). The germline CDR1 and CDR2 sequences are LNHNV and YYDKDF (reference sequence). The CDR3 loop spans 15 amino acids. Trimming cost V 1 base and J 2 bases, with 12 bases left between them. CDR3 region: CATSRAFGGPYEQYF. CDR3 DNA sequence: TGTGCCACCAGCAGAGCCTTCGGGGGCCCCTACGAGCAGTACTTC.

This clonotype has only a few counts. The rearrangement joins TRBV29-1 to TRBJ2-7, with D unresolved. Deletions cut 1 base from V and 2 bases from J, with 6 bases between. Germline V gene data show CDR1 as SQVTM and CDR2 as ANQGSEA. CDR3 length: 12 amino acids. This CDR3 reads CSVEVGTYEQYF. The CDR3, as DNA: TGCAGCGTTGAAGTAGGGACCTACGAGCAGTACTTC.

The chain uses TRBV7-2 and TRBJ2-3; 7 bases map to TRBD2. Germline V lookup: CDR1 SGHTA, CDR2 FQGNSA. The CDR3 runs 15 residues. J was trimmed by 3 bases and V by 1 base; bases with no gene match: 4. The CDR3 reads CASSLEGRGTDTQYF. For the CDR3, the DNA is TGTGCCAGCAGCTTAGAGGGGAGGGGAACAGATACGCAGTATTTT.

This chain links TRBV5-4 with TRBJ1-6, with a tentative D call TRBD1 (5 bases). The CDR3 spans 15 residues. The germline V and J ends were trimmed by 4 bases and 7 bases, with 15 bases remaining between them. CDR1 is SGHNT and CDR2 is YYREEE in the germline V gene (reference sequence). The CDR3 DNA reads TGTGCCAGCAGCCAAGAAGGGGCAGCAAATTCACCCCTCCACTTT. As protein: CASSQEGAANSPLHF.

The CDR3: CAISESRVGEQYF. The CDR3 bases are TGTGCCATCAGTGAGTCGAGAGTTGGCGAGCAGTACTTC. The chain links TRBV10-3 to TRBJ2-7; D is ambiguous. The germline V and J ends were trimmed by 0 bases and 6 bases, with 9 bases remaining between them. CDR1 and CDR2 (germline): ENHRY, SYGVKD. This CDR3 contains 13 residues.

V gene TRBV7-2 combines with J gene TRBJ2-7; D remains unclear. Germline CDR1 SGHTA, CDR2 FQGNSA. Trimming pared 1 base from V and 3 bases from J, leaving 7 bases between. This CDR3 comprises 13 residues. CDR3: CASSLEAHYEQYF. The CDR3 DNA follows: TGTGCCAGCAGCTTAGAGGCTCACTACGAGCAGTACTTC. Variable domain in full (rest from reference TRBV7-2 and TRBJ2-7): GAGVSQSPSNKVTEKGKDVELRCDPISGHTALYWYRQSLGQGLEFLIYFQGNSAPDKSGLPSDRFSAERTGGSVSTLTIQRTQQEDSAVYLCASSLEAHYEQYFGPGTRLTVT.

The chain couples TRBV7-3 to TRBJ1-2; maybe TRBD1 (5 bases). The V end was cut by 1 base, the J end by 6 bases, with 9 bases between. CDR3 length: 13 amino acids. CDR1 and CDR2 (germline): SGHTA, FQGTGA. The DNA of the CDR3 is TGTGCCAGCAGCTTAAGAGGAGGGGATGGCTACACCTTC. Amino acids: CASSLRGGDGYTF.

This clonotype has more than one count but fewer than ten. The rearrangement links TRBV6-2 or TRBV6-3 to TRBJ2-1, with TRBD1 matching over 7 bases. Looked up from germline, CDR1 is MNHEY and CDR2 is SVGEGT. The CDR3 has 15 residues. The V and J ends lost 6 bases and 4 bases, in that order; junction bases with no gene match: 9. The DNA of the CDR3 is TGTGCCAGCAGGCGTGACAGGGTGGGGTACAATGAGCAGTTCTTC. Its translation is CASRRDRVGYNEQFF.